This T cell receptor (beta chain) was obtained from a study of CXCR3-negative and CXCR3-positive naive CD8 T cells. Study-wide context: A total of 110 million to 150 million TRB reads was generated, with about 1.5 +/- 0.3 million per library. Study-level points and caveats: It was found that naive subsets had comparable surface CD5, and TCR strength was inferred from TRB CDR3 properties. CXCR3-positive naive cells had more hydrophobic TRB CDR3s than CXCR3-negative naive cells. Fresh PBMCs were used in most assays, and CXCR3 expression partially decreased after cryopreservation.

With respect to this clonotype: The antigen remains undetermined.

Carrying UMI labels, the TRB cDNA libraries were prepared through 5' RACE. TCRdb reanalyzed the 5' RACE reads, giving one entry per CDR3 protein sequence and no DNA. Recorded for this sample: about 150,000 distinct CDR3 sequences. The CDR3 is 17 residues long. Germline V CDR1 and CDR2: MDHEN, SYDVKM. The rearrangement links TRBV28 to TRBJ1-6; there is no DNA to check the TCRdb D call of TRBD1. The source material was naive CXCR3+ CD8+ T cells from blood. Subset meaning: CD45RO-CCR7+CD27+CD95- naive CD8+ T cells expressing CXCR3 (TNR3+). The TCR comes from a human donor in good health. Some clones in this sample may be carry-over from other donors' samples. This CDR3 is CASSLPLTGLGDSPLHF.